This T cell receptor (beta chain) was sequenced in a study of blood T cell repertoires in COVID-19. Study as a whole: There were acute and convalescent COVID-19 samples, and they came from the United States, Italy and Spain.

Those who participated ranged in age from roughly 18 to 90 years and resided in 24 US areas. Participants had their cohort set by participant-reported clinical history. Libraries were prepared by immunoSEQ multiplex PCR; TCRdb keeps only in-frame clonotypes and omits some of them. This table holds 310,000 or so clones, 85% to 90% found once. This CDR3 has 14 residues. The germline V gene encodes CDR1 LGHDT and CDR2 YNNKEL (reference sequence). Trimming took 1 base from V and 0 from J, leaving 7 bases between them. This receptor was identified in a woman aged 18-29 years with acute COVID-19. Sequencing was carried out using PBMCs or T cells enriched from blood (not recorded which). This chain joins TRBV3-1 (or the pseudogene TRBV3-2) and TRBJ2-7; no clear D. The DNA of the CDR3 is TGTGCCAGCAGCCAAGTAGCTGACTCCTACGAGCAGTACTTC. Translated, it gives CASSQVADSYEQYF.